These 10 T cell receptor beta chains came from one sample sequenced in a study of blood T cell repertoires in COVID-19. Only in-frame clones appear in the TCRdb table, and some are missing; sequencing was by immunoSEQ multiplex PCR. The table has about 38,000 clones, approximately 86% seen once. Sequencing was performed on peripheral blood. The receptor set was obtained from a human donor in a cohort sampled during active COVID-19.

This chain joins TRBV7-2 and TRBJ1-1, with D perhaps TRBD1 (5 bases). This CDR3 spans 15 amino acids. CDR1 and CDR2 (germline): SGHTA, FQGNSA. V lost 6 bases to trimming and J lost 1 base, with 15 bases between them. As DNA, the CDR3 is TGTGCCAGCAGGCAACCGGGACTCCCGAACACTGAAGCTTTCTTT. This encodes CASRQPGLPNTEAFF. The full variable domain, completed using reference TRBV7-2 and TRBJ1-1, is GAGVSQSPSNKVTEKGKDVELRCDPISGHTALYWYRQSLGQGLEFLIYFQGNSAPDKSGLPSDRFSAERTGGSVSTLTIQRTQQEDSAVYLCASRQPGLPNTEAFFGQGTRLTVV.

This sequence joins TRBV10-2 and TRBJ1-5; tentatively, D is TRBD1 (6 bases). This CDR3 region has 15 residues. Germline V gene sequence: CDR1 WSHSY, CDR2 SAAADI. V lost 6 bases to trimming and J lost 2 bases, with 14 bases between them. The CDR3 protein is CASRGTQRGNQPQHF. For the CDR3, the DNA is TGCGCCAGCAGGGGGACACAGAGGGGCAATCAGCCCCAGCATTTT.

The chain carries TRBV7-2 and TRBJ2-4, with D tentatively TRBD2 (6 bases). CDR3 length: 14 residues. V lost 5 bases to trimming and J lost 8 bases, with 16 bases between them. Germline V lookup: CDR1 SGHTA, CDR2 FQGNSA. DNA of the CDR3: TGTGCCAGCAGCCCTGGACTACCTCCTTACATTCAGTACTTC. Translated, it gives CASSPGLPPYIQYF. The entire variable domain, with the rest obtained from reference TRBV7-2 and TRBJ2-4, is as follows: GAGVSQSPSNKVTEKGKDVELRCDPISGHTALYWYRQSLGQGLEFLIYFQGNSAPDKSGLPSDRFSAERTGGSVSTLTIQRTQQEDSAVYLCASSPGLPPYIQYFGAGTRLSVL.

V and J are TRBV15 and TRBJ2-7; D is undetermined. Germline assignment: CDR1 LNHNV and CDR2 YYDKDF (reference sequence). Trimming removed 4 bases from V and 3 bases from J, with 10 bases in between. This CDR3 has 13 amino acids. The CDR3 DNA follows: TGTGCCACCAGCACGGTAACGTTCTACGAGCAGTACTTC. Protein: CATSTVTFYEQYF.

The V call is TRBV4-1, the J call TRBJ2-7; D gene ambiguous. This CDR3 is built from 15 residues. The germline V and J ends were trimmed by 0 bases and 4 bases, with 13 bases remaining between them. The germline V gene encodes CDR1 MGHRA and CDR2 YSYEKL. The CDR3 protein is CASSQDSRAGYEQYF. The CDR3 DNA is TGCGCCAGCAGCCAAGATTCGAGAGCCGGGTACGAGCAGTACTTC.

This clone has a handful of counts. The rearrangement links TRBV7-3 to TRBJ1-3; D is unclear. The V gene lost 2 bases and the J gene lost 2 bases, with 13 bases spanning the gap. CDR1 SGHTA and CDR2 FQGTGA come from the germline V gene. The CDR3 contains 16 residues. CDR3 amino acids: CASSLSPPRTGNTIYF. CDR3 nucleotide sequence: TGTGCCAGCAGCTTATCTCCACCCAGAACTGGAAACACCATATATTTT. Full variable domain (missing parts from reference TRBV7-3 and TRBJ1-3): GAGVSQTPSNKVTEKGKYVELRCDPISGHTALYWYRQSLGQGPEFLIYFQGTGAADDSGLPNDRFFAVRPEGSVSTLKIQRTERGDSAVYLCASSLSPPRTGNTIYFGEGSWLTVV.

This clone has just a few counts. V is TRBV5-1 and J is TRBJ1-2; a possible D gene is TRBD1 (5 bases). There are 15 residues in the CDR3. The ends were cut back, 4 bases at V and 2 bases at J, with 15 bases in the middle. Germline V gene data show CDR1 as SGHRS and CDR2 as YFSETQ. The CDR3 loop reads CASSPRVLLNYGYTF. For the CDR3, the DNA is TGCGCCAGCAGCCCCAGGGTATTACTCAACTATGGCTACACCTTC.

The chain uses TRBV7-9 and TRBJ2-3; 13 bases map to TRBD2. The CDR3 sequence is 17 residues long. V gave up 0 bases and J gave up 4 bases; unmatched junction bases: 4. The germline V gene encodes CDR1 SEHNR and CDR2 FQNEAQ (reference sequence). The CDR3 DNA reads TGTGCCAGCAGCTTAGCCGGACTAGCGGGAGACCCAGATACGCAGTATTTT. This gives the protein CASSLAGLAGDPDTQYF. The entire variable domain, with the rest obtained from reference TRBV7-9 and TRBJ2-3, is as follows: DTGVSQNPRHKITKRGQNVTFRCDPISEHNRLYWYRQTLGQGPEFLTYFQNEAQLEKSRLLSDRFSAERPKGSFSTLEIQRTEQGDSAMYLCASSLAGLAGDPDTQYFGPGTRLTVL.

The chain carries TRBV3-1 (or the pseudogene TRBV3-2) and TRBJ2-1; TRBD2 might be the D (6 bases). This CDR3 is 17 amino acids long. The V end lost 1 base, the J end lost 0 bases, and 13 bases lay between the germline ends. CDR1 is LGHDT, CDR2 YNNKEL, per germline (reference sequence). The CDR3 DNA follows: TGTGCCAGCAGCCAAGGGGGGGTCTACAGCTCCTACAATGAGCAGTTCTTC. Protein: CASSQGGVYSSYNEQFF.

The chain couples TRBV4-2 to TRBJ2-7; 7 nucleotides agree with TRBD2. V lost 1 base and J lost 3; bases outside the gene matches: 15. CDR3 length: 18 amino acids. Germline V gives CDR1 LGHNA, CDR2 YNFKEQ. CDR3 sequence reads: CASSQVRGGTDRLYEQYF. The CDR3 DNA is TGTGCCAGCAGCCAAGTACGGGGAGGGACTGATCGTCTCTACGAGCAGTACTTC.